A single sample is the source of the 12 T cell receptor beta chains below, sequenced in a study of control samples from healthy donors and cancer patients. Generated by immunoSEQ multiplex PCR, the TCRdb table keeps only in-frame clones and is missing some. The table includes tens of thousands of clones, roughly 91% detected once. Specimen: PBMCs. These receptor sequences come from a man aged 50 or older with lung cancer.

The chain uses TRBV11-2 and TRBJ2-7; D unclear. The CDR3 spans 15 residues. Germline V gene sequence: CDR1 SGHAT, CDR2 FQNNGV. V lost 2 bases and J 5 bases, leaving 16 bases between the germline ends. DNA of the CDR3: TGTGCCAGCAGCTTAAGGCTACTAACATCTGACGAGCAGTACTTC. It specifies CASSLRLLTSDEQYF. The whole variable domain, remainder taken from reference TRBV11-2 and TRBJ2-7, is EAGVAQSPRYKIIEKRQSVAFWCNPISGHATLYWYQQILGQGPKLLIQFQNNGVVDDSQLPKDRFSAERLKGVDSTLKIQPAKLEDSAVYLCASSLRLLTSDEQYFGPGTRLTVT.

The count of this clone is one. The J gene is TRBJ2-7, the V gene TRBV7-9; TRBD1 matches 11 bases. Germline assignment: CDR1 SEHNR and CDR2 FQNEAQ (reference sequence). CDR3 length: 15 residues. V lost 5 bases to trimming and J lost 7 bases; unmatched junction nucleotides: 10. CDR3 nucleotides: TGTGCCAGCAGCCGCGGGACAGGGGGACCCTCAGAGCAGTACTTC. It yields the protein CASSRGTGGPSEQYF.

The V call is TRBV24-1, the J call TRBJ2-2; D ambiguous. CDR3 length equals 15 residues. Germline V gives CDR1 KGHDR, CDR2 SFDVKD. The V and J ends lost 1 base and 4 bases respectively, with 9 bases between them. CDR3: CATSDFGVATGELFF. The CDR3 region has the DNA TGTGCCACCAGTGATTTCGGCGTGGCCACCGGGGAGCTGTTTTTT.

The chain employs TRBV7-8 and TRBJ1-1; 7 bases align to TRBD1. Germline CDR1 SGHVS, CDR2 FQNEAQ. The CDR3 has 15 residues. Losses at the gene ends were 1 base for V and 1 base for J; bases not matched to a gene: 3. The CDR3 is CASSLGAGGNTEAFF. CDR3 DNA: TGTGCCAGCAGCTTAGGGGCAGGGGGGAACACTGAAGCTTTCTTT.

The V call is TRBV5-1, the J call TRBJ1-1; D might be TRBD1 (6 bases). The CDR3 is made up of 15 amino acids. CDR1 and CDR2 (germline): SGHRS, YFSETQ. The V gene lost 1 base and the J gene lost 0 bases, with 10 bases spanning the gap. Written as DNA, the CDR3 is TGCGCCAGCAGCTTGCACAGGGAGTTGAACACTGAAGCTTTCTTT. Translation: CASSLHRELNTEAFF.

The rearrangement links TRBV29-1 to TRBJ2-2; D unresolved. Trimming pared 0 bases from V and 1 base from J, leaving 18 bases between. The germline V gene encodes CDR1 SQVTM and CDR2 ANQGSEA. This CDR3 spans 18 amino acids. CDR3 sequence: CSVEDPRSFHGNTGELFF. The CDR3 DNA reads TGCAGCGTTGAAGACCCCAGATCCTTCCACGGGAACACCGGGGAGCTGTTTTTT.

This clone was detected a few times. This chain uses TRBV19 with TRBJ1-4; 8 positions match TRBD1. Trimming took 7 bases from V and 5 from J; bases not matched to a gene: 9. This CDR3 contains 15 residues. Germline values: CDR1 LNHDA, CDR2 SQIVND (reference sequence). The CDR3: CASTNPGGSNEKLFF. The CDR3 bases are TGTGCCAGTACCAACCCAGGGGGCTCAAATGAAAAACTGTTTTTT.

The J gene is TRBJ2-7, the V gene TRBV2; TRBD2 matches 7 bases. The CDR3 length is 14 residues. The J segment lost 2 bases and the V segment lost 6 bases, leaving 7 bases of the junction unmatched. The V gene's germline CDR1 is SNHLY and CDR2 FYNNEI. CDR3 DNA sequence: TGTGCCAGCAGGGGGGGGGAAGAGACCTACGAGCAGTACTTC. Translated: CASRGGEETYEQYF.

The genes are TRBV7-2 and TRBJ1-1; D uncertain. CDR1 SGHTA and CDR2 FQGNSA come from the germline V gene. Trimming removed 5 bases at V and 4 bases at J, with 11 bases between. The CDR3 has 13 residues. CDR3: CASSANLGTEAFF. CDR3 nucleotide sequence: TGTGCCAGCAGCGCAAACCTTGGCACTGAAGCTTTCTTT.

The chain recombines TRBV5-4 with TRBJ1-3; 7 nucleotides match TRBD1. After removal of 0 bases from V and 4 bases from J, the junction contained 7 bases not matched to a gene. In germline, CDR1 is SGHNT, CDR2 YYREEE (reference sequence). CDR3 length equals 16 residues. The CDR3 nucleotides read TGTGCCAGCAGCTTGGAACCGACAGGGTACGGAAACACCATATATTTT. The encoded protein is CASSLEPTGYGNTIYF.

The J gene is TRBJ2-5, the V gene TRBV2; TRBD2 is a possible D gene (7 bases). The CDR3 runs 16 residues. CDR1 is SNHLY, CDR2 FYNNEI, per germline. With 3 bases removed from V and 5 bases from J, the gap between germline ends came to 19 bases. The CDR3 protein is CASSEEGGGGGETQYF. In DNA, the CDR3 is TGTGCCAGCAGTGAGGAGGGCGGGGGCGGCGGCGAGACCCAGTACTTC. Combining the CDR3 with reference TRBV2 and TRBJ2-5 gives the whole variable domain EPEVTQTPSHQVTQMGQEVILRCVPISNHLYFYWYRQILGQKVEFLVSFYNNEISEKSEIFDDQFSVERPDGSNFTLKIRSTKLEDSAMYFCASSEEGGGGGETQYFGPGTRLLVL.

The CDR3 region is CASSIWDRKGGYTF. CDR3 in DNA: TGTGCCAGTAGTATTTGGGACAGGAAAGGCGGCTACACCTTC. The chain couples TRBV19 to TRBJ1-2; 8 nucleotides line up with TRBD1. Germline V gene sequence: CDR1 LNHDA, CDR2 SQIVND (reference sequence). V was pared by 3 bases and J by 8 bases, with 8 bases of the junction left unmatched. The CDR3 covers 14 residues.